This passage covers 29 T cell receptor beta chains from one sample sequenced in a study of cytomegalovirus exposure and HLA in healthy donors. A multiplex PCR was run with 60 Vbeta primers and 13 Jbeta primers. The protocol was immunoSEQ multiplex PCR, while the TCRdb copy is restricted to in-frame clones and leaves out a portion. The sample lists 85,000 to 100,000 clones; roughly 82% were seen once. What was sequenced was PBMCs. These TCRs come from a human donor in good health.

J is TRBJ2-1 and V is TRBV2; D gene uncertain. The V gene's germline CDR1 is SNHLY and CDR2 FYNNEI. The CDR3 is 14 amino acids. V dropped 4 bases and J dropped 5 bases, with 12 bases sitting between them. The CDR3, as DNA: TGTGCCAGCAGTGGAAGCGAGCACCACAATGAGCAGTTCTTC. It is translated as CASSGSEHHNEQFF.

This chain links TRBV7-6 with TRBJ2-2, with 15 bases identical to TRBD2. The J segment lost 2 bases and the V segment lost 3 bases, leaving 10 bases of the junction unmatched. The CDR3 extends over 20 amino acids. Germline CDR1 reads SGHVS; CDR2 reads FNYEAQ. CDR3 nucleotides: TGTGCCAGCAGCTTTAACGCCGGGACTAGCGGGGGGACAAACACCGGGGAGCTGTTTTTT. It codes for CASSFNAGTSGGTNTGELFF.

The rearrangement uses TRBV5-6 and TRBJ1-1, with D unresolved. Between the trimmed V and J ends, which lost 6 bases and 6 bases, there was a span of 15 bases. The CDR3 totals 13 residues. Looked up from germline, CDR1 is SGHDT and CDR2 is YYEEEE. The CDR3 DNA reads TGTGCCAGCAACCCGGGGATGGGCGCTGAAGCTTTCTTT. Translating it yields CASNPGMGAEAFF.

The chain couples TRBV6-1 to TRBJ2-5; D remains ambiguous. Deletions cut 5 bases from V and 11 bases from J, with 18 bases between. CDR1 MNHNS and CDR2 SASEGT come from the germline V gene. The CDR3 runs 13 residues. The CDR3 spells CASSPQGGARQYF. Written as DNA, the CDR3 is TGTGCCAGCAGTCCCCAAGGTGGAGCGAGGCAGTACTTC.

In DNA, the CDR3 is TGTGCCAGTAGTCCTGTTACGGGCTACGAGCAGTACTTC. This codes for CASSPVTGYEQYF. This chain joins TRBV19 and TRBJ2-7; D gene uncertain. Germline lookup yields CDR1 LNHDA and CDR2 SQIVND (reference sequence). The CDR3 consists of 13 residues. V lost 5 bases to trimming and J lost 3 bases, with 11 bases between them.

The chain joins TRBV2 to TRBJ2-5; 10 bases map to TRBD2. In germline, CDR1 is SNHLY, CDR2 FYNNEI. After removal of 5 bases from V and 0 bases from J, the junction contained 6 bases not matched to a gene. This CDR3 contains 16 residues. Here the CDR3 DNA reads TGTGCCAGCAGTCTACTCGGGACTAGCGACCAAGAGACCCAGTACTTC. Protein: CASSLLGTSDQETQYF.

CDR3 nucleotide sequence: TGTGCCAGCAGCCAAGAAGGAGCCACTGGAAGCGAGCAGTACTTC. Translating it yields CASSQEGATGSEQYF. The chain has TRBV9 and TRBJ2-7; the D is unclear. The CDR3 covers 15 residues. Germline-derived CDR1 and CDR2 are SGDLS and YYNGEE. V was pared by 4 bases and J by 6 bases, with 20 bases between.

This chain connects TRBV19 to TRBJ2-1; 7 nucleotides match TRBD2. V lost 3 bases to trimming and J lost 6 bases; unmatched junction nucleotides: 5. This CDR3 comprises 14 residues. CDR1 and CDR2 from the germline V gene are LNHDA and SQIVND (reference sequence). The CDR3 spells CASSILSGTNEQFF. The CDR3 bases are TGTGCCAGTAGTATCCTCAGCGGGACCAATGAGCAGTTCTTC.

The CDR3 region has the DNA TGTGCCAGCAGCCCCGTCCGAGTGACCGGGGAGCTGTTTTTT. Translating it yields CASSPVRVTGELFF. The rearrangement joins TRBV25-1 to TRBJ2-2; no reliable D call. V dropped 6 bases and J dropped 5 bases, with 13 bases sitting between them. The germline gives CDR1 MGHDK, CDR2 SYGVNS. This CDR3 is built from 14 residues.

This clone was detected only a few times. The gene calls are TRBV30 and TRBJ1-2; D unresolved. The CDR3 length is 11 residues. V was pared by 5 bases and J by 2 bases, with 6 bases between. CDR1 and CDR2 from the germline V gene are GTSNPN and SVGIG (reference sequence). The CDR3 sequence: CAWLRNYGYTF. The CDR3 region has the DNA TGTGCCTGGCTTAGAAACTATGGCTACACCTTC.

The chain uses TRBV6-1 and TRBJ2-1; 9 nucleotides line up with TRBD2. The CDR3 is 16 amino acids. Germline CDR1 MNHNS, CDR2 SASEGT. V dropped 4 bases and J dropped 5; count of bases not matched to a gene: 9. CDR3 loop: CASSVAGGMGNNEQFF. In nucleotides, the CDR3 is TGTGCCAGCAGTGTGGCGGGAGGGATGGGGAACAATGAGCAGTTCTTC.

The chain joins TRBV19 to TRBJ2-1, with a possible D match to TRBD1 (5 bases). V was cut by 5 bases and J by 5 bases, with 19 bases left in between. The CDR3 has 16 residues. Germline values: CDR1 LNHDA, CDR2 SQIVND (reference sequence). The CDR3 coding sequence is TGTGCCAGTAGTCTTCTGGGGCCCCGCGTCCACAATGAGCAGTTCTTC. This translates into CASSLLGPRVHNEQFF.

This chain connects TRBV7-2 to TRBJ2-7; 15 positions match TRBD2. Germline V gene data show CDR1 as SGHTA and CDR2 as FQGNSA. The CDR3 has 15 residues. Trimming cost V 4 bases and J 4 bases; bases outside gene matches: 2. The CDR3 bases are TGTGCCAGCAGCTCCGGGACTAGCGGGAGGTACGAGCAGTACTTC. This sequence encodes CASSSGTSGRYEQYF.

This clone was detected once. The rearrangement links TRBV5-4 to TRBJ2-6; D possibly corresponds to TRBD1 (6 bases). Trimming left V 0 bases short and J 3 bases short, with 13 bases between. The germline V gene has CDR1 SGHNT and CDR2 YYREEE (reference sequence). The CDR3 is 17 amino acids. The CDR3 sequence: CASSLADRGHGANVLTF. CDR3 DNA: TGTGCCAGCAGCTTGGCCGACCGGGGACATGGGGCCAACGTCCTGACTTTC.

The chain is built from TRBV19 and TRBJ2-7, with 7 bases fitting TRBD1. The CDR3 is 14 amino acids. With V trimmed by 4 bases and J by 2 bases, 5 bases remained unmatched. Per germline, CDR1 LNHDA and CDR2 SQIVND (reference sequence). The CDR3, as DNA: TGTGCCAGTAGTAAGGGGGCCGGAGCCTACGAGCAGTACTTC. Translating gives CASSKGAGAYEQYF.

This chain connects TRBV5-1 to TRBJ2-7, with D maybe TRBD2 (7 bases). CDR1 SGHRS and CDR2 YFSETQ come from the germline V gene. CDR3 length: 16 amino acids. V was trimmed by 0 bases and J by 7 bases, leaving 20 bases between them. This chain's CDR3 is CASSLASGGAVGEQYF. DNA for the CDR3: TGCGCCAGCAGCTTGGCCTCGGGGGGCGCGGTAGGGGAGCAGTACTTC.

The chain couples TRBV5-4 to TRBJ2-7; 10 nucleotides agree with TRBD2. CDR3 length: 15 amino acids. Germline CDR1 SGHNT, CDR2 YYREEE (reference sequence). V gave up 2 bases and J gave up 0 bases; unmatched junction bases: 2. The CDR3 DNA reads TGTGCCAGCAGCTTTGTAGCGGGAGGCTCCTACGAGCAGTACTTC. Its translation: CASSFVAGGSYEQYF.

The rearrangement uses TRBV7-8 and TRBJ1-6, with D possibly TRBD1 on 6 matching bases. The CDR3 loop spans 16 amino acids. Germline V gives CDR1 SGHVS, CDR2 FQNEAQ. V lost 8 bases and J 7 bases, leaving 21 bases between the germline ends. The CDR3 loop reads CASCKTRTEPNSPLHF. DNA of the CDR3: TGTGCCAGCTGTAAGACAAGGACAGAGCCCAATTCACCCCTCCACTTT.

The V gene is TRBV5-5, the J gene TRBJ2-1; TRBD2 agrees at 9 bases. The V gene's germline CDR1 is SGHKS and CDR2 YYEKEE (reference sequence). The V and J ends lost 3 bases and 5 bases, in that order; junction bases with no gene match: 6. The length of the CDR3 is 15 residues. The CDR3 here is CASSSLAGADNEQFF. The CDR3 bases are TGTGCCAGCAGCTCCTTAGCGGGAGCCGACAATGAGCAGTTCTTC.

This chain uses TRBV15 with TRBJ2-3, with 8 bases that match TRBD1. V shed 4 bases and J 5 bases; nucleotides not matched to a gene: 8. The germline gives CDR1 LNHNV, CDR2 YYDKDF (reference sequence). The CDR3 length is 15 residues. In nucleotides, the CDR3 is TGTGCCACCAGCACCCGGCGGACAGGGAGAGATACGCAGTATTTT. Its protein product is CATSTRRTGRDTQYF.

The chain couples TRBV6-5 to TRBJ1-1; 10 bases map to TRBD1. The germline V gene encodes CDR1 MNHEY and CDR2 SVGAGI. This CDR3 has 15 residues. The junction had 7 bases not matched to a gene; V was cut back by 2 bases and J by 7 bases. The CDR3: CASSYIGTGDFEAFF. DNA of the CDR3: TGTGCCAGCAGTTACATAGGGACAGGGGACTTTGAAGCTTTCTTT.

The table lists this clone with a few counts. The chain links TRBV6-5 to TRBJ1-5; D is perhaps TRBD1 (5 bases). With 5 bases removed from V and 1 base from J, the gap between germline ends came to 9 bases. Germline loops: CDR1 MNHEY, CDR2 SVGAGI. The CDR3 is 14 amino acids. The CDR3 is CASSPDRSNQPQHF. DNA of the CDR3: TGTGCCAGCAGTCCTGACAGAAGCAATCAGCCCCAGCATTTT.

J is TRBJ2-2 and V is TRBV27; 8 bases map to TRBD1. The J segment lost 0 bases and the V segment lost 5 bases, leaving 8 bases of the junction unmatched. The CDR3 has 17 residues. The V gene's germline CDR1 is MNHEY and CDR2 SMNVEV (reference sequence). CDR3 loop: CASSRFWTGTNTGELFF. The CDR3 coding sequence is TGTGCCAGCAGTCGATTCTGGACAGGGACGAACACCGGGGAGCTGTTTTTT.

The chain uses TRBV6-1 and TRBJ2-1; TRBD1 matches 9 bases. This CDR3 region has 15 residues. V dropped 6 bases and J dropped 2; count of bases not matched to a gene: 5. Germline CDR1 reads MNHNS; CDR2 reads SASEGT. CDR3 in DNA: TGTGCCAGCAGAAAAACAGGGGGCCCCTACAATGAGCAGTTCTTC. Its protein product is CASRKTGGPYNEQFF.

V and J are TRBV7-2 and TRBJ2-5; 9 bases fit TRBD2. Matching the DNA end better, TRBJ2-7 makes the J call doubtful. Per the germline V gene, CDR1 is SGHTA and CDR2 is FQGNSA. The CDR3 consists of 15 residues. The CDR3 is CASSLGLAGTREQYF. CDR3 DNA sequence: TGTGCCAGCAGCTTAGGGCTAGCGGGAACCCGCGAGCAGTACTTC.

The chain combines TRBV6-5 with TRBJ1-2, with TRBD1 matching over 8 bases. The CDR3 spans 13 residues. Germline assignment: CDR1 MNHEY and CDR2 SVGAGI. J was trimmed by 8 bases and V by 6 bases; bases with no gene match: 8. CDR3 in DNA: TGTGCCAGCAGGCCGACAGGGGCAGGGGGCTACACCTTC. This translates into CASRPTGAGGYTF.

The CDR3 DNA reads TGTGCTAGTGGTTTGTCAGGGGCGGGGGGCTACGAGCAGTACTTC. It encodes CASGLSGAGGYEQYF. The chain joins TRBV12-5 to TRBJ2-7; 8 bases align to TRBD2. Per the germline V gene, CDR1 is LGHNT and CDR2 is FRNRAP. CDR3 length equals 15 residues. The junction had 6 bases not matched to a gene; V was cut back by 2 bases and J by 3 bases. Together with reference TRBV12-5 and TRBJ2-7, the CDR3 gives the full variable domain: DARVTQTPRHKVTEMGQEVTMRCQPILGHNTVFWYRQTMMQGLELLAYFRNRAPLDDSGMPKDRFSAEMPDATLATLKIQPSEPRDSAVYFCASGLSGAGGYEQYFGPGTRLTVT.

V is TRBV11-2 and J is TRBJ2-3, with 9 positions matching TRBD1. Germline CDR1 reads SGHAT; CDR2 reads FQNNGV. This CDR3 region has 15 residues. V lost 1 base to trimming and J lost 4 bases; unmatched junction nucleotides: 3. CDR3 nucleotides: TGTGCCAGCAGCTTAGCGGGGACAGGGCCAGATACGCAGTATTTT. Encoded protein: CASSLAGTGPDTQYF.

This chain uses TRBV5-6 with TRBJ1-1; 9 bases map to TRBD1. The germline V gene has CDR1 SGHDT and CDR2 YYEEEE. Germline trimming cut 3 bases from V and 11 bases from J; bases unmatched to any gene: 8. The CDR3 totals 13 residues. The CDR3 nucleotides are TGTGCCAGCAGCTACGGACAGGGGACGGGTGCTTTCTTT. It yields the protein CASSYGQGTGAFF.